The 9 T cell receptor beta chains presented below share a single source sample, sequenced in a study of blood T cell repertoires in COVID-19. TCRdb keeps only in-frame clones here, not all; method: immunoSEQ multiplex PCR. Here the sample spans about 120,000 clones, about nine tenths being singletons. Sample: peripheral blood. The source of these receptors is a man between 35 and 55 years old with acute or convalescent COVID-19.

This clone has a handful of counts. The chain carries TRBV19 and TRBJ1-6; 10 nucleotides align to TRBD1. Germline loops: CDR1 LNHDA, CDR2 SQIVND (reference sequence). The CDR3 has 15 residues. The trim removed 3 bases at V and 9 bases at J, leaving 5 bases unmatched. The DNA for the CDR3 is TGTGCCAGTAGTATCGGGACAGGGGACGGTTCACCCCTCCACTTT. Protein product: CASSIGTGDGSPLHF.

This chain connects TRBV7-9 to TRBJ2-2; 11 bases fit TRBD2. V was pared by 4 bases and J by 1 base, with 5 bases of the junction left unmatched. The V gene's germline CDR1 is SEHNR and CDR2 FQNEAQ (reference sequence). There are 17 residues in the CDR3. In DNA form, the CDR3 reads TGTGCCAGCAGCTCGGGACTAGCGGAGCTGAACACCGGGGAGCTGTTTTTT. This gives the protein CASSSGLAELNTGELFF.

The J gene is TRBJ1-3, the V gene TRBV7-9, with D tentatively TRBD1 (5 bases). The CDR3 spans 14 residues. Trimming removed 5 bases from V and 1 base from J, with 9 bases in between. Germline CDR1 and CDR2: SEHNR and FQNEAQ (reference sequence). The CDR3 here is CASSGGESGNTIYF. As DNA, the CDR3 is TGTGCCAGCAGCGGGGGGGAGTCTGGAAACACCATATATTTT.

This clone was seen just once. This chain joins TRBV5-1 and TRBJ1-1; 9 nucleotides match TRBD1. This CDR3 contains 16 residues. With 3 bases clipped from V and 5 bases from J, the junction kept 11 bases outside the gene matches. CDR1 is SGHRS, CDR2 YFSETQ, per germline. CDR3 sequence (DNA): TGCGCCAGCAGCTACATAACAGGGGGCGCGGGGACTGAAGCTTTCTTT. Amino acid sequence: CASSYITGGAGTEAFF.

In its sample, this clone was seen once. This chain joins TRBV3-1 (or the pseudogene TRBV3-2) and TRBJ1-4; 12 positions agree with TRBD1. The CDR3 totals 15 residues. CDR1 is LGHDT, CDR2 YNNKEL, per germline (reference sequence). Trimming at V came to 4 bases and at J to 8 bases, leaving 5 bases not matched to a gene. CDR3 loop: CASSPGTGGSEKLFF. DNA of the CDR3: TGTGCCAGCAGCCCCGGGACAGGGGGCAGCGAAAAACTGTTTTTT.

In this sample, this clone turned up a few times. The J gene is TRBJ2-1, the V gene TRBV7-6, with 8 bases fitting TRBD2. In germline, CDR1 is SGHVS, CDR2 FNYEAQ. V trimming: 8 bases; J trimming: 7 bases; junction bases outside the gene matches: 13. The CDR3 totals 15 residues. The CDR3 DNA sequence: TGTGCCAGCCAGAGGAGGGCGTCTAGCGGGAATGAGCAGTTCTTC. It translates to CASQRRASSGNEQFF.

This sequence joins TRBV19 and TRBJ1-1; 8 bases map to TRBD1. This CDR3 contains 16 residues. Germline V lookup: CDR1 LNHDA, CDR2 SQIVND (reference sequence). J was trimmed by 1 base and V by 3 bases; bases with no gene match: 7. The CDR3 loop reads CASSISPGTGNTEAFF. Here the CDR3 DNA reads TGTGCCAGTAGTATTTCCCCCGGGACAGGGAACACTGAAGCTTTCTTT.

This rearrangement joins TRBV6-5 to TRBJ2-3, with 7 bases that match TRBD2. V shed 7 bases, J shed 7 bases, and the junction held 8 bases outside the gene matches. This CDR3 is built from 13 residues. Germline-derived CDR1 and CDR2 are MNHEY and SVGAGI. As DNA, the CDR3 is TGTGCCAGCACCCAAGGGACTACAAATACGCAGTATTTT. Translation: CASTQGTTNTQYF.

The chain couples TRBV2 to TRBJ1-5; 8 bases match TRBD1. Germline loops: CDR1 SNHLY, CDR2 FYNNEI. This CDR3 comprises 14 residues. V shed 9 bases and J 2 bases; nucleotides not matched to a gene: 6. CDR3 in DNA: TGTGCCAGTCAGGGGGCGAGTGGCAATCAGCCCCAGCATTTT. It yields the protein CASQGASGNQPQHF.